This T cell receptor beta chain was recovered during a study of T cell changes during pregnancy in multiple sclerosis. Germline CDR1 and CDR2: SGHVS and FNYEAQ. V dropped 5 bases and J dropped 4; count of bases not matched to a gene: 9. The length of the CDR3 is 16 residues. The protocol was immunoSEQ multiplex PCR, while the TCRdb copy is restricted to in-frame clones and leaves out a portion. The sample lists tens of thousands of clones, approximately 90% occurring once. The chain couples TRBV7-6 to TRBJ2-3, with TRBD2 matching over 10 bases. The sequences come from CD4+ T cells from peripheral blood mononuclear cells, collected before pregnancy. The origin of this receptor is a female donor with multiple sclerosis, enrolled in a pregnancy study. This CDR3 reads CASSQTAGGPSDTQYF. The CDR3 DNA reads as TGTGCCAGCAGCCAAACAGCGGGAGGGCCTTCAGATACGCAGTATTTT.